Given below is one TCR beta chain in context. In this sample, this clone turned up a few times. Its cognate antigen has yet to be identified. No per-base quality is available; no much larger clone lies one base away. Inclusive of the bounding cysteine and phenylalanine, the CDR3 is 18 residues long. The only DNA kept is the CDR3, 54 bases in frame from the first base. V and J are trimmed by 0 bases and 0 bases, and the gene matches miss 7 bases of the junction. Sequences LGHNA (CDR1) and YNFKEQ (CDR2) are obtained from the germline V gene. One collaborating source in Seattle enrolled patients during active infection and followed them longitudinally through the course of disease. Each collaborating institution followed its own protocols to collect whole blood in K2EDTA tubes. Collaborator samples were shipped for TCRbeta analysis as frozen whole blood, isolated PBMCs, or DNA extracted from either sample type.

This specimen belongs to a study of blood T cell repertoires in COVID-19 (dated by TCRdb to the early 2020s). A note on the overall study: Samples covering the acute and convalescent phases of COVID-19 were provided by collaborators in the United States, Italy and Spain. The repertoires were released in a freely available public database intended as a resource for research on the immune response to SARS-CoV-2. HLA class I and class II types, where available, came from metadata supplied by the sample provider rather than from assay-based typing. The material from the prospective study consisted of cDNA or gDNA derived from T cells, B-cell-depleted T cells, or PBMCs. Nearly every sample came with metadata listing a de-identified subject ID, COVID-19 status, age in years and sex. The samples were drawn from two sources: the first 160 participants of the ongoing ImmuneRACE study, and 950 to 1,500 subjects contributed by 6 global collaborators. Deeply sampled blood TCRbeta repertoires from subjects exposed to, actively infected with, or recovered from COVID-19 were included in the dataset. The investigation overall reported the following: The quantity of clinical and demographic metadata differed by source and by participant and was supplied without curation.

TCRbeta CDR3 regions were amplified from genomic DNA using the immunoSEQ Assay, a bias-controlled multiplex PCR. Concerning the study's data processing: Nucleated cell counts per sample were estimated from amplification of reference gene primers within the assay. Sequence reads were collapsed and filtered to measure the absolute abundance of every unique TCRbeta CDR3 rearrangement. For each sample, productive Simpson clonality was calculated as the square root of Simpson's diversity index over productive rearrangements. As stored in TCRdb, this immuneACCESS dataset retains in-frame rearrangements with V and J assigned. A fraction of the clones does not appear; measured against another copy, unresolved V genes explain less than half of the discrepancy, and the remainder lacks a known reason. The D gene and trimming were derived from the DNA, and the V and J assignments and clone size from that table. In this sample the table shows fewer than 350,000 clones, roughly nine tenths of which occur a single time. In total, the top ten clones hold approximately 12% of the sample.

Input material: peripheral blood. The chain links TRBV4-2 with TRBJ1-5, and 8 bases in between align with TRBD1. The TCR originated in a woman under 40 with COVID-19, enrolled during active disease. The CDR3 sequence is CASSQDPGTGYSNQPQHF. The DNA sequence is given as TGTGCCAGCAGCCAAGACCCCGGGACAGGTTATAGCAATCAGCCCCAGCATTTT.